This T cell receptor beta chain is drawn from a study of T cell clonotyping in hematopoietic cell transplantation (dated by TCRdb to the early 2020s). About the investigation overall: Recipient samples taken before transplant were obtained following cytoreduction. In the study, around 130 blood samples were gathered from 35 to 45 consecutive transplant recipients and their related donors. Recruitment of patients ran from 2015 to early 2017, and follow-up continued until late 2020 or until death. The full study reports these points: The sample size was limited, and because cells were not sorted, the contributions of CD4 and CD8 repertoires could not be separated. Inverse Simpson Index values from donors and from recipients before transplant predicted broader TCR repertoire diversity after transplant. After transplant, TCR diversity in recipients dropped, and pathologically expanded clonotypes climbed progressively between day 30 and day 180. Just a small fraction of recipient repertoires overlapped with donor repertoires, and more than 95% appeared de novo at the given depth.

The time point tag for this specimen amounts to: recipient sample about 28 days before transplant, after cytoreduction. Blood from recipients was drawn roughly 28 days before transplant, then again at days 30, 100 and 180 after transplant. Nuclei Lysis Solution was used to extract genomic DNA from fresh or cryopreserved unfractionated peripheral blood mononuclear cells. TCR beta CDR3 regions were amplified from genomic DNA with the immunoSEQ assay, a bias-controlled multiplex PCR using V- and J-specific primers. A second PCR step added a proprietary barcode and Illumina adapter sequences to the CDR3 amplicons. CDR3 libraries were sequenced on an Illumina MiSeq instrument. The original pipeline was this. Export and quality control were performed with immunoSEQ Analyzer 3.0, and downstream analyses were performed with R Bioconductor and Immunarch. Only productive rearrangements in the normalized downsampled data set were used to calculate repertoire metrics. Pathologically expanded clonotypes were defined as those larger than 5 templates in the normalized cohort. The Inverse Simpson Index served as the measure of repertoire diversity. To capture all clonotypes, the CMV-specificity analyses were run on the non-normalized data set. This immuneACCESS table, as held by TCRdb, lists in-frame sequences with V and J called but not all clones. Of the missing ones, under half trace to an unresolved V gene in checked studies; the others have no known cause. For V, J and clone size, that table is used; D and trimming come from the DNA. The sample has roughly 29,000 clones on record, roughly 70% of them singletons. Roughly 6.2% of the sample is taken by the ten largest.

This clone has a handful of counts. Its antigen is still unknown. There are no base qualities to consult, and no much larger clone falls within one base. Here V drops 7 bases and J drops 5 bases, and the junction holds 8 bases not matched to any gene. The CDR3, cysteine through phenylalanine, is 13 amino acids long. Kept here is only the CDR3 DNA, which spans 39 bases and is read in frame from base 1. Reading the germline V gene (reference sequence) gives CDR1 MNHEY and CDR2 SMNVEV. The sequence links TRBV27 to TRBJ2-7; the junction holds 7 bases that match TRBD1. The source was peripheral blood mononuclear cells, collected before stem cell transplant. This clonotype was obtained from a man between 45 and 60 years old with myelodysplastic syndrome. Some clones in this sample may be carry-over from other donors' samples. The CDR3 in this case is CASTKQGLNEQYF. The base sequence is TGTGCCAGCACGAAACAGGGGCTCAACGAGCAGTACTTC.